These T cell receptor beta chains were read from a single sample in a study of blood T cell repertoires in COVID-19. Clones were read by immunoSEQ multiplex PCR, and TCRdb kept only the in-frame ones, dropping some. The sample records more than 90,000 clones, about nine tenths being singletons. Sequenced sample: peripheral blood. These receptors were obtained from a man in his forties with acute or convalescent COVID-19. Both conserved end residues are part of each CDR3. A D gene is named only where the DNA matches it firmly. Expanded clones are given a class, and other clones once, few, many or no size at all.

CDR3nt	CDR3aa	v_gene	j_gene	d_gene	abundance
TGCAGCGTTCAAGGCTCCCGGGACAGGGGGTCTGGGGCCAACGTCCTGACTTTC	CSVQGSRDRGSGANVLTF	TRBV29-1	TRBJ2-6	TRBD1	.
TGTGCCAGCAGCCCCGGGAATTACAATGAGCAGTTCTTC	CASSPGNYNEQFF	TRBV11-2	TRBJ2-1	.	.
TGCGCCAGCAGCCAAGCTGGACAGGGTGAAAGGGGCTACACCTTC	CASSQAGQGERGYTF	TRBV4-1	TRBJ1-2	TRBD1	.
TGTGCCACCGGAGACAGGCCCCAGTTCTTC	CATGDRPQFF	TRBV6-6	TRBJ2-1	.	.
TGTGCCAGCTCACCAAGTCACGGGAGATCGAACACCGGGGAGCTGTTTTTT	CASSPSHGRSNTGELFF	TRBV18	TRBJ2-2	.	.
TGTGCCAGCAGCTTTACTAGCGGGGGGGCCGCCGGGGAGCTGTTTTTT	CASSFTSGGAAGELFF	TRBV11-3	TRBJ2-2	TRBD2	.
TGTGCCAGCAGCTATGCTACGGGCGAGCAGTACTTC	CASSYATGEQYF	TRBV5-6	TRBJ2-7	.	.
TGTGCCAGCAGCTTAGCCTTATCTAACGACAATGAGCAGTTCTTC	CASSLALSNDNEQFF	TRBV7-9	TRBJ2-1	.	.
TGTGCCAGCAGTTTAAGTGTATCGGCTGAAGCTTTCTTT	CASSLSVSAEAFF	TRBV27	TRBJ1-1	.	once
TGCAGCGTCCCAGGACTAGCGTGGGATGAGCAGTTCTTC	CSVPGLAWDEQFF	TRBV29-1	TRBJ2-1	TRBD2	.
TGTGCCAGCAGCTCGGGGACAGGGGCGGGTCAGCCCCAGCATTTT	CASSSGTGAGQPQHF	TRBV7-8	TRBJ1-5	TRBD1	.
TGTGCCAGTAGTATTGGGCGGAGTAGCGGTAACACCGGGGAGCTGTTTTTT	CASSIGRSSGNTGELFF	TRBV19	TRBJ2-2	.	.
TGTGCCAGCAATCCCCAGGGCGGCTATGAGCAGTTCTTC	CASNPQGGYEQFF	TRBV5-4	TRBJ2-1	.	.
TGTGCCTGGACTAACAGGGCTGATGGAAACACCATATATTTT	CAWTNRADGNTIYF	TRBV30	TRBJ1-3	.	.
TGTGCCAGCGGACAAAGCACGGACTCCTACGAGCAGTACTTC	CASGQSTDSYEQYF	TRBV9	TRBJ2-7	.	.
TGTGCCAGCAGCCCCCAGGGGGGCTCCACCGGGGAGCTGTTTTTT	CASSPQGGSTGELFF	TRBV11-3	TRBJ2-2	.	.
TGTGCCAGCAGTGAACGCCTCCGGTCGGGAAACACCATATATTTT	CASSERLRSGNTIYF	TRBV6-1	TRBJ1-3	.	.
TGCGCCAGCGATAGGGGCCCCTCGACAGGGTTCACCGGGGAGCTGTTTTTT	CASDRGPSTGFTGELFF	TRBV10-1	TRBJ2-2	TRBD1	.
TGCGCCAGCAGCCTCGGGTCGGGGACAGATACGCAGTATTTT	CASSLGSGTDTQYF	TRBV4-3	TRBJ2-3	.	.
TGTGCCAGCAGCGTTGGAGACAGGGCCTACGAGCAGTACTTC	CASSVGDRAYEQYF	TRBV9	TRBJ2-7	TRBD1	.
TGTGCCAGTAGTATCACTGGGAGCTCCTACAATGAGCAGTTCTTC	CASSITGSSYNEQFF	TRBV19	TRBJ2-1	.	.
TGCGCCAGCAGTGACTATACTAGAGAGGTTGTAGAGACCCAGTACTTC	CASSDYTREVVETQYF	TRBV10-2	TRBJ2-5	.	.
TGTGCCATCAGGACGCGACAGGGACCAAGCACAGATACGCAGTATTTT	CAIRTRQGPSTDTQYF	TRBV10-3	TRBJ2-3	TRBD1	.
TGTGCCAGTAGTATGTCCCAGCGGGGGTACAATGAGCAGTTCTTC	CASSMSQRGYNEQFF	TRBV19	TRBJ2-1	TRBD2	many
TGCAGCGGGACCGACAGGAACACTGAAGCTTTCTTT	CSGTDRNTEAFF	TRBV29-1	TRBJ1-1	.	.
TGTGCCAGCAGTGAAGCAAGGGGAAGTGAGCAGTTCTTC	CASSEARGSEQFF	TRBV6-1	TRBJ2-1	.	once
TGCAGTGCTAGTAGGGGGACGAACACTGAAGCTTTCTTT	CSASRGTNTEAFF	TRBV20-1	TRBJ1-1	.	.
TGTGCCAGCAGTGAATCGGGGGGGGCGTACACCGGGGAGCTGTTTTTT	CASSESGGAYTGELFF	TRBV2	TRBJ2-2	TRBD2	.
TGTGCCAGCAGCTCAGGACTAGCGGGGGTAGGTGAGCAGTTCTTC	CASSSGLAGVGEQFF	TRBV11-3	TRBJ2-1	TRBD2	.
TGTGCCAGCAGTCCCCGGGACACCCGAAGAGGGATTAAGAGCAATCAGCCCCAGCATTTT	CASSPRDTRRGIKSNQPQHF	TRBV6-6	TRBJ1-5	.	.
TGTGCCTGGAGTGCTATTCTGGGACAGGGGGGCACTGAAGCTTTCTTT	CAWSAILGQGGTEAFF	TRBV30	TRBJ1-1	TRBD1	.
TGTGCCAGCAGCCAAGATATCGGTTACAATGAGCAGTTCTTC	CASSQDIGYNEQFF	TRBV3-1/TRBV3-2	TRBJ2-1	.	few
TGCGCCAGCAGCTTGGCGGGGGACACTGAAGCTTTCTTT	CASSLAGDTEAFF	TRBV5-1	TRBJ1-1	.	few
TGTGCCAGTAGTAACCGGGACTATGGCTACACCTTC	CASSNRDYGYTF	TRBV19	TRBJ1-2	.	.
TGTGCCAGCAGCTGGAGCGGAGGGGTGTACAATGAGCAGTTCTTC	CASSWSGGVYNEQFF	TRBV5-4	TRBJ2-1	.	.
TGTGCCAGCAGCCAAGGGGACAGATCCGGCTACACCTTC	CASSQGDRSGYTF	TRBV14	TRBJ1-2	TRBD1	once
TGTGCCTGGGGGGCAGGGAGCAATCAGCCCCAGCATTTT	CAWGAGSNQPQHF	TRBV30	TRBJ1-5	.	.
TGTGCCAGTAGACCAAACAGGGATCGAACTGAAGCTTTCTTT	CASRPNRDRTEAFF	TRBV19	TRBJ1-1	.	few
TGTGCCAGCAGCTTAGGTTCAGTCCAAGAGACCCAGTACTTC	CASSLGSVQETQYF	TRBV7-8	TRBJ2-5	.	.
TGTGCCAGCAGTTACTCATGGGACAGGGTCCTGGACACTGAAGCTTTCTTT	CASSYSWDRVLDTEAFF	TRBV6-2/TRBV6-3	TRBJ1-1	TRBD1	.
TGCGCCAGCAGCCTCGGTAGCGGGGCGTCCGGGGAGCTGTTTTTT	CASSLGSGASGELFF	TRBV4-1	TRBJ2-2	TRBD2	.
TGTGCCAGCAGTGACGACAGAAATCCCCACTCTGGGGCCAACGTCCTGACTTTC	CASSDDRNPHSGANVLTF	TRBV2	TRBJ2-6	.	.
TGTGCCAGCTCTCCTGGGCCCCTACAGGGGTCATCTAACACTGAAGCTTTCTTT	CASSPGPLQGSSNTEAFF	TRBV18	TRBJ1-1	TRBD1	.
TGTGCCAGCAGCGTAGACGGGGGTTCACCCCTCCACTTT	CASSVDGGSPLHF	TRBV9	TRBJ1-6	.	.
TGTGCCAGCAGCCAAAGTACAGCTGAAGACTATGGCTACACCTTC	CASSQSTAEDYGYTF	TRBV4-2	TRBJ1-2	.	.
TGCAGTGCTAGTCGGGCTAGCGGGAGGGGCAATGAGCAGTTCTTC	CSASRASGRGNEQFF	TRBV20-1	TRBJ2-1	TRBD2	.
TGTGCCAGCAGTGTCAGGTTCGGGAACACTGAAGCTTTCTTT	CASSVRFGNTEAFF	TRBV2	TRBJ1-1	.	.
TGTGCCAGCAGCTTAATGGGACTAGCTAACACAGATACGCAGTATTTT	CASSLMGLANTDTQYF	TRBV7-3	TRBJ2-3	TRBD2	.
TGTGCCAGCAGCGTGGGGGCTAGCGGGGCAGTATTTCAAGAGACCCAGTACTTC	CASSVGASGAVFQETQYF	TRBV9	TRBJ2-5	TRBD2	.
TGTGCCAGCAGCCCAGGGGGGTTCACTGAAGCTTTCTTT	CASSPGGFTEAFF	TRBV11-3	TRBJ1-1	TRBD1	.
TGCGCCAGCAGGGAAGGACAGGGTTACAATCGGGAGACCCAGTACTTC	CASREGQGYNRETQYF	TRBV5-1	TRBJ2-5	TRBD1	.
TGTGCCAGCAGTGAAGAACAGGACAGGGTAAACACCGGGGAGCTGTTTTTT	CASSEEQDRVNTGELFF	TRBV2	TRBJ2-2	TRBD1	.
TGTGCCAGTAGTGCCAGGGTAGCGGGGGGGCAAGAGACCCAGTACTTC	CASSARVAGGQETQYF	TRBV19	TRBJ2-5	TRBD2	.
TGTGCCTGGGCCGACAGGTCTAATTCACCCCTCCACTTT	CAWADRSNSPLHF	TRBV30	TRBJ1-6	.	.